The 22 T cell receptor beta chains below were found in one sample sequenced in a study of CD8 T cells in Susac syndrome. Random-hexamer reverse transcription was applied to roughly 0.45 to 1 ug RNA. TCRdb re-called the immunoSEQ multiplex PCR reads with MiXCR, one entry per CDR3 protein. The table shows 100,000 to 150,000 distinct CDR3 sequences, with approximately 96% occurring only once. Sequencing was done on a sample of CD4+ T cells from PBMCs. The receptor set was obtained from a human donor with Susac syndrome.

This clonotype was seen a single time. The chain carries TRBV20-1 and TRBJ2-7, with 8 bases that match TRBD1. Germline V gene data show CDR1 as DFQATT and CDR2 as SNEGSKA (reference sequence). CDR3 length: 12 amino acids. DNA of the CDR3: TGCAATCCGGGACAGGACTTTTGGGAGCAGTACTTC. Translating it yields CNPGQDFWEQYF.

The gene calls are TRBV7-8 and TRBJ1-5; no clear D. This CDR3 region has 12 residues. Germline CDR1 reads SGHVS; CDR2 reads FQNEAQ. Trimming shortened V by 1 base and J by 13 bases, and 11 bases separated the two germline ends. The CDR3 spells CASSLGVTRQHF. The CDR3 nucleotides read TGTGCCAGCAGCTTAGGGGTCACACGGCAGCATTTT.

The chain carries TRBV25-1 and TRBJ2-2; TRBD1 aligns across 9 bases. Germline V gene sequence: CDR1 MGHDK, CDR2 SYGVNS. The CDR3 covers 15 residues. The V segment lost 7 bases and the J segment 7 bases; nucleotides outside the gene matches: 10. CDR3 protein: CASKIGTGYSGELFF. In nucleotides, the CDR3 is TGTGCCAGCAAGATCGGGACAGGGTACAGCGGGGAGCTGTTTTTT.

The chain recombines TRBV6-5 with TRBJ2-2; D may match TRBD1 or TRBD2 (5 bases each). The CDR3 extends over 17 amino acids. In germline, CDR1 is MNHEY, CDR2 SVGAGI. V was trimmed by 0 bases and J by 5 bases, leaving 16 bases between them. This CDR3 is CASSYSKPGSLTGELFF. The CDR3 DNA sequence: TGTGCCAGCAGTTACTCGAAACCAGGGAGTTTAACCGGGGAGCTGTTTTTT.

The genes are TRBV12-3 or TRBV12-4 and TRBJ2-6; 8 bases match TRBD1. The CDR3 is 18 residues long. J gave up 0 bases and V 6 bases, and 10 bases lay outside the gene matches. The CDR3 DNA sequence: TGTGCCAGCAGCTCATTATGGACAGGGAGCTCTGGGGCCAACGTCCTGACTTTC. Amino acid sequence: CASSSLWTGSSGANVLTF.

The chain combines TRBV11-2 with TRBJ1-2; 7 nucleotides line up with TRBD1. V gave up 6 bases and J gave up 4 bases; unmatched junction bases: 5. Germline lookup yields CDR1 SGHAT and CDR2 FQNNGV. The CDR3 length is 13 residues. DNA of the CDR3: TGTGCCAGCAGTTTATACAGGGGCTATGGCTACACCTTC. Residues: CASSLYRGYGYTF. The entire variable domain, with the rest obtained from reference TRBV11-2 and TRBJ1-2, is as follows: EAGVAQSPRYKIIEKRQSVAFWCNPISGHATLYWYQQILGQGPKLLIQFQNNGVVDDSQLPKDRFSAERLKGVDSTLKIQPAKLEDSAVYLCASSLYRGYGYTFGSGTRLTVV.

CDR3 sequence reads: CASSFDSYGYTF. CDR3 nucleotide sequence: TGTGCCAGCAGTTTCGACAGCTATGGCTACACCTTC. The J gene is TRBJ1-2, the V gene TRBV6-2 or TRBV6-3; maybe TRBD1 (5 bases). This CDR3 comprises 12 residues. CDR1 is MNHEY and CDR2 is SVGEGT in the germline V gene. V lost 4 bases to trimming and J lost 4 bases, with 7 bases between them.

The V call is TRBV6-6, the J call TRBJ1-2; D is perhaps TRBD1 (6 bases). V was trimmed by 6 bases and J by 7 bases, leaving 15 bases between them. This CDR3 comprises 13 residues. The V gene's germline CDR1 is MNHNY and CDR2 SVGAGI (reference sequence). Written as DNA, the CDR3 is TGTGCCAGCAGAACGGGGGCCGAGCTTGGCTACACCTTC. As protein: CASRTGAELGYTF.

This clonotype was detected only once. The rearrangement uses TRBV18 and TRBJ2-7; D is possibly TRBD2 (6 bases). CDR3 length equals 14 residues. Looked up from germline, CDR1 is KGHSH and CDR2 is LQKENI. Trimming shortened V by 3 bases and J by 6 bases, and 15 bases separated the two germline ends. CDR3 DNA sequence: TGTGCCAGCTCACCGAGCCAGCGAGCGGGCGAGCAGTACTTC. Protein product: CASSPSQRAGEQYF. Based on the CDR3 plus reference TRBV18 and TRBJ2-7, the full variable domain is NAGVMQNPRHLVRRRGQEARLRCSPMKGHSHVYWYRQLPEEGLKFMVYLQKENIIDESGMPKERFSAEFPKEGPSILRIQQVVRGDSAAYFCASSPSQRAGEQYFGPGTRLTVT.

This sequence joins TRBV29-1 and TRBJ1-3; D unresolved. CDR1 and CDR2 (germline): SQVTM, ANQGSEA. The V and J ends lost 2 bases and 4 bases respectively, with 12 bases between them. This CDR3 has 14 residues. The CDR3 DNA reads as TGCAGCGTTGAATCCTCCTCTCTGGGAAACACCATATATTTT. It codes for CSVESSSLGNTIYF. Complete variable domain (other parts from reference TRBV29-1 and TRBJ1-3): SAVISQKPSRDICQRGTSLTIQCQVDSQVTMMFWYRQQPGQSLTLIATANQGSEATYESGFVIDKFPISRPNLTFSTLTVSNMSPEDSSIYLCSVESSSLGNTIYFGEGSWLTVV.

The chain has TRBV29-1 and TRBJ1-2, with a tentative D call TRBD1 (5 bases). CDR1 and CDR2 from the germline V gene are SQVTM and ANQGSEA. This CDR3 has 12 amino acids. The V and J ends lost 4 bases and 2 bases respectively, with 8 bases between them. DNA of the CDR3: TGCAGCGTTGGGGGGGAGAACTATGGCTACACCTTC. Translating it yields CSVGGENYGYTF.

The gene calls are TRBV4-3 and TRBJ2-4, with TRBD1 matching over 10 bases. Germline V gives CDR1 LGHNA, CDR2 YSLEER. The CDR3 covers 16 residues. The V and J ends lost 0 bases and 1 base, in that order; junction bases with no gene match: 0. The CDR3: CASSQEGQGAKNIQYF. CDR3 coding DNA: TGCGCCAGCAGCCAAGAGGGACAGGGGGCCAAAAACATTCAGTACTTC.

The genes are TRBV20-1 and TRBJ1-2, with TRBD1 identical over 8 bases. Germline trimming cut 6 bases from V and 4 bases from J; bases unmatched to any gene: 7. Per germline, CDR1 DFQATT and CDR2 SNEGSKA (reference sequence). CDR3 length: 13 residues. CDR3 amino acids: CSATTGQAYGYTF. DNA for the CDR3: TGCAGTGCGACCACGGGACAGGCCTATGGCTACACCTTC.

The chain combines TRBV4-2 with TRBJ2-1; D may match TRBD1 or TRBD2 (6 bases each). V shed 4 bases and J shed 3 bases, with 16 bases lying between them. The germline V gene encodes CDR1 LGHNA and CDR2 YNFKEQ. The CDR3 contains 16 residues. The CDR3 protein is CASSPGVGGDYNEQFF. DNA of the CDR3: TGTGCCAGCAGCCCCGGGGTCGGGGGCGACTACAATGAGCAGTTCTTC.

The chain joins TRBV12-5 to TRBJ2-7; possibly TRBD1 for D (6 bases). This CDR3 contains 13 residues. Germline V gives CDR1 LGHNT, CDR2 FRNRAP. V was clipped by 3 bases and J by 1 base, with 7 bases between them. CDR3 amino acids: CASGLGQSYEQYF. The CDR3 DNA is TGTGCTAGTGGTTTAGGACAGTCCTACGAGCAGTACTTC.

V gene TRBV7-2 combines with J gene TRBJ2-1; a weak D match, TRBD1 (6 bases). This CDR3 comprises 14 residues. Germline V lookup: CDR1 SGHTA, CDR2 FQGNSA. Trimming took 2 bases from V and 10 from J, leaving 15 bases between them. The chain's CDR3 is CASSLRTGTVEQFF. Written as DNA, the CDR3 is TGTGCCAGCAGCTTACGAACAGGGACGGTCGAGCAGTTCTTC. Complete variable domain (other parts from reference TRBV7-2 and TRBJ2-1): GAGVSQSPSNKVTEKGKDVELRCDPISGHTALYWYRQSLGQGLEFLIYFQGNSAPDKSGLPSDRFSAERTGGSVSTLTIQRTQQEDSAVYLCASSLRTGTVEQFFGPGTRLTVL.

This sequence joins TRBV30 and TRBJ1-5; D is undetermined. Germline lookup yields CDR1 GTSNPN and CDR2 SVGIG (reference sequence). The ends were cut back, 2 bases at V and 9 bases at J, with 20 bases in the middle. This CDR3 has 15 residues. This CDR3 reads CAWSPPGPDQRPQHF. Here the CDR3 DNA reads TGTGCCTGGAGTCCTCCAGGACCGGACCAAAGGCCCCAGCATTTT. The complete variable domain, with remaining parts taken from reference TRBV30 and TRBJ1-5, reads SQTIHQWPATLVQPVGSPLSLECTVEGTSNPNLYWYRQAAGRGLQLLFYSVGIGQISSEVPQNLSASRPQDRQFILSSKKLLLSDSGFYLCAWSPPGPDQRPQHFGDGTRLSIL.

The rearrangement joins TRBV19 to TRBJ2-7; perhaps TRBD2 as D (6 bases). Trimming shortened V by 7 bases and J by 1 base, and 11 bases separated the two germline ends. Per germline, CDR1 LNHDA and CDR2 SQIVND (reference sequence). The CDR3 has 13 amino acids. CDR3 residues: CASTAGSSYEQYF. CDR3 DNA: TGTGCCAGTACGGCGGGATCATCCTACGAGCAGTACTTC.

The chain has TRBV5-6 and TRBJ2-6; TRBD2 is a possible D gene (7 bases). The CDR3 covers 16 residues. V was trimmed by 0 bases and J by 6 bases, leaving 13 bases between them. Germline V CDR1 and CDR2: SGHDT, YYEEEE. The CDR3 coding sequence is TGTGCCAGCAGCTTGGGAGGGGGGGCAGTGGCCAACGTCCTGACTTTC. Translated, it gives CASSLGGGAVANVLTF.

The V and J genes are TRBV29-1 and TRBJ2-3; TRBD2 aligns across 9 bases. In germline, CDR1 is SQVTM, CDR2 ANQGSEA. The junction had 12 bases not matched to a gene; V was cut back by 2 bases and J by 6 bases. The CDR3 sequence is 16 residues long. CDR3 amino acids: CSVELKGGRARDTQYF. The CDR3 nucleotides are TGCAGCGTTGAACTTAAGGGCGGGAGGGCCCGTGATACGCAGTATTTT.

This chain uses TRBV5-6 with TRBJ2-7, with TRBD1 matching 7 bases. This CDR3 has 14 amino acids. The V gene end was trimmed by 4 bases and the J gene end by 3 bases; junction bases not matched to a gene: 7. Germline V lookup: CDR1 SGHDT, CDR2 YYEEEE. The CDR3 sequence is CASSPVQGDYEQYF. In DNA, the CDR3 is TGTGCCAGCAGCCCAGTTCAGGGGGACTACGAGCAGTACTTC.

The rearrangement links TRBV30 to TRBJ2-7; D is uncertain. This CDR3 is 11 amino acids long. In germline, CDR1 is GTSNPN, CDR2 SVGIG (reference sequence). Between the trimmed V and J ends, which lost 8 bases and 6 bases, there was a span of 14 bases. The CDR3 loop reads CAAKVSSEQYF. The CDR3 nucleotides read TGTGCCGCCAAAGTTTCGAGCGAGCAGTACTTC.